The 3 T cell receptor beta chains listed next were all sequenced from one sample in a study of somatic mutations in cytotoxic T cells in rheumatoid arthritis. Clones were read by immunoSEQ multiplex PCR, and TCRdb kept only the in-frame ones, dropping some. The sample has about 10,000 clones; 85% to 95% are singletons. The source material was CD8+ T cells sorted from blood. Every receptor here comes from a woman aged 18-35 years with rheumatoid arthritis.

The chain is built from TRBV6-5 and TRBJ1-1; 7 bases align to TRBD1. Germline trimming cut 6 bases from V and 4 bases from J; bases unmatched to any gene: 8. From germline, CDR1 is MNHEY and CDR2 SVGAGI. The CDR3 runs to 14 residues. The CDR3 sequence is CASSPPQGGTEAFF. CDR3 bases: TGTGCCAGCAGCCCTCCTCAGGGGGGCACTGAAGCTTTCTTT.

CDR3 coding DNA: TGTGCCAGCAGCCTAACGGACAGGGGCTATGGCTACACCTTC. Protein product: CASSLTDRGYGYTF. V usage is TRBV11-2 and J usage is TRBJ1-2; TRBD1 agrees at 9 bases. The CDR3 spans 14 residues. The germline gives CDR1 SGHAT, CDR2 FQNNGV. After removal of 5 bases from V and 4 bases from J, the junction contained 5 bases not matched to a gene.

This clone has only one observation. The J gene is TRBJ1-1, the V gene TRBV6-4; perhaps TRBD1 as D (5 bases). CDR3 length: 13 amino acids. With 3 bases removed from V and 1 base from J, the gap between germline ends came to 6 bases. Germline V gene lookup returns CDR1 MRHNA and CDR2 SNTAGT. The CDR3 bases are TGTGCCAGCAGTGAAGGGGAGAACACTGAAGCTTTCTTT. Its protein is CASSEGENTEAFF.